This TCR beta chain was captured in a study of human T cells and chemical hapten exposure. TCRdb fed the RACE reads into MiXCR, producing one record per CDR3 protein. The sample holds about 84,000 distinct CDR3 sequences, 11% seen once. CDR3 length: 13 residues. CDR1 is SGHRS, CDR2 YFSETQ, per germline. Trimming cost V 5 bases and J 2 bases, with 10 bases left between them. The table lists this clonotype with many counts. Time point meaning: patch test 3, about 24 weeks after DPC sensitization. As to treatment: therapeutic diphenylcyclopropenone sensitization with weekly scalp DPC. The chain couples TRBV5-1 to TRBJ2-5; D call uncertain. The starting material was whole blood, obtained in connection with sensitization to the hapten diphenylcyclopropenone (DPC). The receptor's source is a woman between 50 and 59 years old with alopecia areata. Some clones in this sample may be carry-over from other donors' samples. The CDR3 region has the DNA TGCGCCAGCAGGTCGACTGGTCAAGAGACCCAGTACTTC. Protein product: CASRSTGQETQYF.